What follows are 14 T cell receptor beta chains derived from one specimen sequenced in a study of shared clonotypes between healthy human individuals. Sequencing was performed with immunoSEQ multiplex PCR; in TCRdb, only in-frame clones are kept and a portion is missing. Of 850,000 to 1,200,000 clones in the sample, about three quarters are singletons; the top ten hold less than 1.5%. The specimen sequenced was memory CD4+ T cells sorted from blood. The sample's subset: CD45RA-negative fraction. Source of these receptors: a man aged 18 to 35 in good health.

This rearrangement joins TRBV15 to TRBJ2-1; 15 bases map to TRBD2. V lost 0 bases and J lost 6; bases outside the gene matches: 12. CDR1 is LNHNV, CDR2 YYDKDF, per germline (reference sequence). The CDR3 has 20 amino acids. CDR3 nucleotide sequence: TGTGCCACCAGCAGAGATCCCAGGACTAGCGGGAGGGCCCCGGGCAATGAGCAGTTCTTC. Its translation is CATSRDPRTSGRAPGNEQFF.

V gene TRBV10-3 combines with J gene TRBJ2-7; 7 positions agree with TRBD1. CDR1 is ENHRY, CDR2 SYGVKD, per germline. Trimming took 10 bases from V and 0 from J; bases not matched to a gene: 6. CDR3 length: 13 amino acids. The DNA of the CDR3 is TGTGCCACAAGACAGGGTAACTCCTACGAGCAGTACTTC. Amino acids: CATRQGNSYEQYF.

V usage is TRBV30 and J usage is TRBJ1-6; D may be TRBD1 (5 bases). CDR1 and CDR2 from the germline V gene are GTSNPN and SVGIG (reference sequence). V was trimmed by 0 bases and J by 10 bases, leaving 10 bases between them. The CDR3 contains 13 residues. The CDR3 loop reads CAWSVSDSSPLHF. In nucleotides, the CDR3 is TGTGCCTGGAGTGTCTCCGACAGCTCACCCCTCCACTTT.

The chain joins TRBV6-1 to TRBJ1-1; tentatively, D is TRBD1 (6 bases). The CDR3 spans 15 residues. Germline V lookup: CDR1 MNHNS, CDR2 SASEGT. Deletions cut 4 bases from V and 1 base from J, with 13 bases between. CDR3 sequence reads: CASSANWGANTEAFF. The CDR3 bases are TGTGCCAGCAGTGCCAATTGGGGGGCGAACACTGAAGCTTTCTTT.

A single count supports this clone. The J gene is TRBJ2-7, the V gene TRBV7-2; D might be TRBD1 (5 bases). This CDR3 is 14 amino acids long. The V end lost 1 base, the J end lost 5 bases, and 12 bases lay between the germline ends. CDR1 and CDR2 (germline): SGHTA, FQGNSA. In nucleotides, the CDR3 is TGTGCCAGCAGCTTAGGGACACTCCCCAACGAGCAGTACTTC. It yields the protein CASSLGTLPNEQYF.

V usage is TRBV28 and J usage is TRBJ1-1; D call uncertain. The CDR3 extends over 13 amino acids. V dropped 8 bases and J dropped 4 bases, with 14 bases sitting between them. Germline assignment: CDR1 MDHEN and CDR2 SYDVKM. Here the CDR3 reads CASRHSRGTEAFF. CDR3 sequence (DNA): TGTGCCAGCCGGCATAGTCGAGGCACTGAAGCTTTCTTT.

This clone was found a few times. The J gene is TRBJ1-4, the V gene TRBV7-9; weak D call: TRBD1 (6 bases). With 3 bases removed from V and 4 bases from J, the gap between germline ends came to 12 bases. Per the germline V gene, CDR1 is SEHNR and CDR2 is FQNEAQ (reference sequence). The CDR3 runs to 15 residues. CDR3: CASSFGAGDNEKLFF. CDR3 sequence (DNA): TGTGCCAGCAGCTTTGGGGCAGGGGATAATGAAAAACTGTTTTTT. Full variable domain (rest looked up from reference TRBV7-9 and TRBJ1-4): DTGVSQNPRHKITKRGQNVTFRCDPISEHNRLYWYRQTLGQGPEFLTYFQNEAQLEKSRLLSDRFSAERPKGSFSTLEIQRTEQGDSAMYLCASSFGAGDNEKLFFGSGTQLSVL.

V and J are TRBV18 and TRBJ2-5; unclear D gene. Per the germline V gene, CDR1 is KGHSH and CDR2 is LQKENI. Trimming took off 4 bases at V and 4 bases at J, with 7 bases between the two ends. CDR3 length equals 12 residues. CDR3 region: CASSRAGETQYF. In DNA form, the CDR3 reads TGTGCCAGCTCACGGGCAGGAGAGACCCAGTACTTC. Full variable domain (outside the CDR3, taken from reference TRBV18 and TRBJ2-5): NAGVMQNPRHLVRRRGQEARLRCSPMKGHSHVYWYRQLPEEGLKFMVYLQKENIIDESGMPKERFSAEFPKEGPSILRIQQVVRGDSAAYFCASSRAGETQYFGPGTRLLVL.

The rearrangement joins TRBV30 to TRBJ1-6; 7 bases align to TRBD1. J lost 9 bases, V lost 0 bases, and 11 bases had no gene match. This CDR3 spans 16 amino acids. Germline V gene lookup returns CDR1 GTSNPN and CDR2 SVGIG (reference sequence). The CDR3 spells CAWSVLVGGAGSPLHF. CDR3 DNA sequence: TGTGCCTGGAGTGTATTGGTAGGGGGCGCGGGTTCACCCCTCCACTTT.

This clone came up a few times. V gene TRBV7-9 combines with J gene TRBJ2-5; 10 positions agree with TRBD1. The V gene end was trimmed by 4 bases and the J gene end by 5 bases; junction bases not matched to a gene: 4. Per the germline V gene, CDR1 is SEHNR and CDR2 is FQNEAQ (reference sequence). The CDR3 has 14 residues. The CDR3 region is CASSWGQGRETQYF. CDR3 bases: TGTGCCAGCAGCTGGGGACAGGGGAGGGAGACCCAGTACTTC.

The chain carries TRBV29-1 and TRBJ2-1, with 12 bases lining up with TRBD1. Germline assignment: CDR1 SQVTM and CDR2 ANQGSEA. This CDR3 contains 13 residues. DNA of the CDR3: TGCACCACCGGGACAGGGGGCTTTGATGAGCAGTTCTTC. Translation gives CTTGTGGFDEQFF.

The gene calls are TRBV6-1 and TRBJ1-2; D is perhaps TRBD1 (5 bases). The CDR3 extends over 14 amino acids. The V gene's germline CDR1 is MNHNS and CDR2 SASEGT. Trimming pared 2 bases from V and 8 bases from J, leaving 15 bases between. CDR3 amino acids: CASSELRVTLGYTF. CDR3 sequence (DNA): TGTGCCAGCAGTGAACTCAGGGTGACCTTGGGCTACACCTTC.

This clone was counted ten times or more. The chain links TRBV5-5 to TRBJ2-7; D perhaps matches TRBD1 (6 bases). V lost 2 bases to trimming and J lost 0 bases, with 15 bases between them. The germline V gene encodes CDR1 SGHKS and CDR2 YYEKEE (reference sequence). CDR3 length equals 16 residues. CDR3 region: CASSFSLDRSSYEQYF. As DNA, the CDR3 is TGTGCCAGCAGCTTTTCCCTTGACAGGAGCTCCTACGAGCAGTACTTC.

This clone was observed many times. This specimen includes other DNA sequences encoding the same CDR3. This sequence joins TRBV19 and TRBJ2-1, with D maybe TRBD1 (6 bases). Trimming removed 2 bases at V and 6 bases at J, with 14 bases between. Germline V CDR1 and CDR2: LNHDA, SQIVND (reference sequence). The CDR3 length is 15 residues. CDR3 nucleotides: TGTGCCAGTAGTATAAGTAGACAGGCTGCCAATGAGCAGTTCTTC. Its protein is CASSISRQAANEQFF.